Below, one T cell receptor (beta chain) is given with its context. This sample is drawn from a study of blood T cell repertoires in COVID-19. Study-wide background: The study drew acute and convalescent COVID-19 samples from the United States, Italy and Spain.

This CDR3 comprises 12 residues. Trimming removed 10 bases at V and 6 bases at J, with 14 bases between. Germline assignment: CDR1 MDHEN and CDR2 SYDVKM. Original analysis: Cell counts per sample came from amplifying reference gene primers. Here immunoSEQ multiplex PCR was the method, and the copy in TCRdb shows in-frame clones only, minus some. V, J and clone size are taken as reported in that table, and D and trimming were inferred from the DNA itself. The data show under 200,000 clones, about 89% seen once. This chain connects TRBV28 to TRBJ2-3; no reliable D call. The receptor comes from a man in his sixties or seventies with acute or convalescent COVID-19. The sequencing sample was made of peripheral blood. As DNA, the CDR3 is TGTGCCATAGAGGCCCTGGCGGATACGCAGTATTTT. It codes for CAIEALADTQYF.